The T cell receptor (beta chain) under discussion was sequenced for a study of cytomegalovirus exposure and HLA in healthy donors. Whole-study context: An earlier analysis identified some 110 million unique TCR beta sequences in approximately 170 million T cells. Study results and limitations: The study labeled around 160 TCR beta chains cytomegalovirus-associated.

As regards this clone: The antigen is not known.

PCR involved 60 Vbeta and 13 Jbeta primers. Clones were read by immunoSEQ multiplex PCR, and TCRdb kept only the in-frame ones, dropping some. The sample consists of some 97,000 clones, about 79% of them appearing once. Germline V gives CDR1 MNHNS, CDR2 SASEGT. With V trimmed by 4 bases and J by 0 bases, 1 base remained unmatched. CDR3 size: 15 residues. The chain carries TRBV6-1 and TRBJ1-4, with 8 bases matching TRBD1. The sample consisted of PBMCs. The TCR originated in a female donor in good health and CMV-seropositive. The CDR3 sequence is CASSVQGATNEKLFF. As DNA, the CDR3 is TGTGCCAGCAGTGTACAGGGGGCAACTAATGAAAAACTGTTTTTT.